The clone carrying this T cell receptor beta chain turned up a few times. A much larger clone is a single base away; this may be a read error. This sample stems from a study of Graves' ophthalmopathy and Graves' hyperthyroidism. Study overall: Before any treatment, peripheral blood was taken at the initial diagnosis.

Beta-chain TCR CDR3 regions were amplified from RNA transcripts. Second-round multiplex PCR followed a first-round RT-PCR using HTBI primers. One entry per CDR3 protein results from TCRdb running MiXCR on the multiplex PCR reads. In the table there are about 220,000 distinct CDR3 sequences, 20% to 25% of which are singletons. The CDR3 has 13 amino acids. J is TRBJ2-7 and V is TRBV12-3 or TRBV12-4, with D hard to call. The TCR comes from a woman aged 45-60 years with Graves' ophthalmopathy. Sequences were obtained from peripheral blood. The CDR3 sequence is CVSSLPGSYEQYF. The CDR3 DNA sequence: TGTGTCAGCAGTTTGCCGGGCTCCTACGAGCAGTACTTC.